Listed below are T cell receptor beta chains from one sample, sequenced in a study of human T cells and chemical hapten exposure. TCRdb called the RACE reads again in MiXCR, with one record for every CDR3 protein. The sample gives under 90,000 distinct CDR3 sequences, 7.5% to 9.5% of which show up once; approximately 3.7% is in the top ten. Sample: whole blood, taken in connection with sensitization to the hapten diphenylcyclopropenone (DPC). These receptors were collected from a woman in her fifties or sixties with alopecia areata. Some clones in this sample may be carry-over from other donors' samples. The CDR3 runs from the conserved cysteine through the conserved F or W. Each record gives: V gene, J gene, clone size, D gene, CDR3 DNA, CDR3 protein. The D gene is left open where the match is weak. Only part of the rows carry a size: once, few, many, or a class if the clone is expanded.

>TRBV10-3|TRBJ2-7|NA|NA
TGTGCCATCACAAAACCCGGGAACTACGAGCAGTACTTC
CAITKPGNYEQYF
>TRBV7-2|TRBJ1-2|many|TRBD1
TGTGCCAGCAGCGCAACCGGGACAGCGTCCTATGGCTACACCTTC
CASSATGTASYGYTF
>TRBV6-5|TRBJ2-2|few|NA
TGTGCCAGCAGTTACTCGTACGGCACCGGGGAGCTGTTTTTT
CASSYSYGTGELFF
>TRBV19|TRBJ1-1|few|NA
TGTGCCAGTAGCTGGGCGGGGGGCGCGATGAACACTGAAGCTTTCTTT
CASSWAGGAMNTEAFF
>TRBV6-2/TRBV6-3|TRBJ1-1|NA|NA
TGTGCCAGCAGTTACGGGTATACTGAAGCTTTCTTT
CASSYGYTEAFF
>TRBV6-5|TRBJ2-1|many|NA
TGTGCCAGCAGTTCTCCGGGACCAGCCCGCTCCTACAATGAGCAGTTCTTC
CASSSPGPARSYNEQFF
>TRBV29-1|TRBJ1-3|few|NA
TGCAGCGCCGAACACGGAAACACCATATATTTT
CSAEHGNTIYF
>TRBV3-1|TRBJ2-7|many|NA
TGTGCCAGCAGCCCCGGACCAAGGGACGAGCAGTACTTC
CASSPGPRDEQYF
>TRBV29-1|TRBJ2-1|NA|NA
TGCAGCGTTTCAGGTCGCGCCTCCTACAATGAGCAGTTCTTC
CSVSGRASYNEQFF
>TRBV12-3/TRBV12-4|TRBJ1-5|many|NA
TGTGCCAGCAGTTTGGGGCAGGGTCAGCCCCAGCATTTT
CASSLGQGQPQHF
>TRBV30|TRBJ2-1|few|NA
TGTGCCTATGTATTAAGCTCCTACAATGAGCAGTTCTTC
CAYVLSSYNEQFF
>TRBV29-1|TRBJ1-1|many|NA
TGCAGCGTTGCCACTTTTGACACTGAAGCTTTCTTT
CSVATFDTEAFF
>TRBV29-1|TRBJ1-5|many|NA
TGCAGCGTTGAGGGGGCAGGTCAGCCCCAGCATTTT
CSVEGAGQPQHF
>TRBV6-2/TRBV6-3|TRBJ1-5|few|NA
TGTGCCAGCTCCCTGCGGCCGGGCAATCAGCCCCAGCATTTT
CASSLRPGNQPQHF
>TRBV6-6|TRBJ2-1|NA|TRBD2
TGTGCCAGCAGTTCCCACCTAGCGGGGTCGAGTGAGCAGTTCTTC
CASSSHLAGSSEQFF
>TRBV7-9|TRBJ2-3|few|NA
TGTGCCAGCAGCTTAGTCGCCGAAGATACGCAGTATTTT
CASSLVAEDTQYF
>TRBV29-1|TRBJ1-2|few|NA
TGCAGCGTTTTTGGCCCCGGGGACTATGGCTACACCTTC
CSVFGPGDYGYTF
>TRBV12-3/TRBV12-4|TRBJ1-1|many|NA
TGTGCCAGCAGCACCGGCCGGAACACTGAAGCTTTCTTT
CASSTGRNTEAFF
>TRBV12-3/TRBV12-4|TRBJ1-5|few|NA
TGTGCCAGCAGTTTAGGAGGGGCCCATCAGCCCCAGCATTTT
CASSLGGAHQPQHF
>TRBV3-1|TRBJ1-2|few|NA
TGTGCCAGCAGCCAAGGACAGGAAAGGAACTATGGCTACACCTTC
CASSQGQERNYGYTF
>TRBV6-5|TRBJ1-1|once|TRBD1
TGTGACAGCACCCCGGGGACAGGGGATAACACTGAAGCTTTCTTT
CDSTPGTGDNTEAFF
>TRBV28|TRBJ1-5|NA|TRBD1
TGTGCCAGCAGCTTAGACAGGGTTACTCAGCCCCAGCATTTT
CASSLDRVTQPQHF
>TRBV7-9|TRBJ1-1|NA|NA
TGTGCCAGCAGCTACGATTTGCCGGGACGGAATATTGAAGCTTTCTTT
CASSYDLPGRNIEAFF
>TRBV7-8|TRBJ1-1|NA|NA
TGTGCCAGCAGCCGGCTGGGGGGCGAGACTGAAGCTTTCTTT
CASSRLGGETEAFF
>TRBV4-2|TRBJ1-2|NA|NA
TGTGCCAGCAGCCAAGAGACGGGGAGGGGTTTCGGCGGCTACACCTTC
CASSQETGRGFGGYTF
>TRBV3-1|TRBJ2-1|NA|NA
TGTGCCAGCAGCCAAGAGCCAGGGAGGAATGAGCAGTTCTTC
CASSQEPGRNEQFF
>TRBV4-1|TRBJ1-1|many|NA
TGCGCCAGCAGCGTAGACATCTACACTGAAGCTTTCTTT
CASSVDIYTEAFF
>TRBV28|TRBJ2-2|few|NA
TGTGCCAGCAGTTTAGCGGAAAGGGACACCGGGGAGCTGTTTTTT
CASSLAERDTGELFF
>TRBV6-6|TRBJ2-3|few|TRBD2
TGTGCCAGCAGTTCGGGACTAGCGGGAGTATTGCAGTATTTT
CASSSGLAGVLQYF
>TRBV21-1|TRBJ1-4|few|NA
TGTGCCAGCAAAAAACCGCAGACAGGGAGCCGTTTCGGGGAAAAACTGTTTTTT
CASKKPQTGSRFGEKLFF
>TRBV9|TRBJ2-1|NA|NA
TGTGCCAGCAGCGAATCTCCGACTACTTACAATGAGCAGTTCTTC
CASSESPTTYNEQFF
>TRBV3-1|TRBJ2-3|few|TRBD2
TGTGCCAGCAGCCAACTAGCGGGGGGCACAGATACGCAGTATTTT
CASSQLAGGTDTQYF
>TRBV6-5|TRBJ2-1|NA|TRBD2
TGTGCCAGCAGTTACTCGACACTCAGCGGGGCACCCAATGAGCAGTTCTTC
CASSYSTLSGAPNEQFF
>TRBV18|TRBJ1-2|NA|NA
TGTGCCAGCTCACCCGGAGATGGCTACACCTTC
CASSPGDGYTF
>TRBV27|TRBJ2-1|many|TRBD2
TGTGCCAGCAGACCAAGAGGACTAGCGGGAGCCCACAATGAGCAGTTCTTC
CASRPRGLAGAHNEQFF
>TRBV20-1|TRBJ2-3|many|NA
TGCAGTGCTAGAAACCGCGGGACAGATACGCAGTATTTT
CSARNRGTDTQYF
>TRBV28|TRBJ2-3|NA|TRBD2
TGTGCCAGCAACTCCCGGACTAGCGGGAGGGCGCGTACGCAGTATTTT
CASNSRTSGRARTQYF
>TRBV5-5|TRBJ1-1|many|TRBD1
TGTGCCAGCAGTCTACAGACAGGGACTTTCCATGAAGCTTTCTTT
CASSLQTGTFHEAFF
>TRBV7-9|TRBJ2-7|many|NA
TGTGCCAGCAGCTCATCGGGACCTTTAAGTAGCGAGCAGTACTTC
CASSSSGPLSSEQYF
>TRBV6-5|TRBJ1-6|few|NA
TGTGCCAGCCGGCAGGGGCATAATTCACCCCTCCACTTT
CASRQGHNSPLHF